A selection of T cell receptor beta chains follows, all from one sample in a study of T-cell reconstitution after alpha-beta-depleted transplantation in children. TCRdb used MiXCR to reprocess the PCR reads, holding one entry per CDR3 protein. In the table there are about 190,000 distinct CDR3 sequences, around 10% of which are singletons. Material: PBMCs, obtained before TCRalphabeta/CD19-depleted stem cell transplant. These receptors were obtained from a boy aged 2 to 10 with acute myeloid leukemia, due to receive a stem cell transplant. CDR3s include the opening cysteine and the closing phenylalanine or tryptophan. D genes are given only for firm matches. Size is stated for part of the rows, as once, few or many counts, or as a class when the clone is expanded.

V gene	J gene	clone size	D gene	CDR3 protein	CDR3 DNA
TRBV7-8	TRBJ2-1	many	-	CASSLHPPGAYNEQFF	TGTGCCAGCAGCTTACATCCCCCGGGCGCTTACAATGAGCAGTTCTTC
TRBV7-2	TRBJ2-5	many	-	CASSLELATTQYF	TGTGCCAGCAGCTTAGAGCTAGCAACAACCCAGTACTTC
TRBV27	TRBJ1-6	many	-	CASTGGNNSPLHF	TGTGCCAGCACCGGGGGCAATAATTCACCCCTCCACTTT
TRBV18	TRBJ1-1	-	TRBD1	CASRTGGRTEAFF	TGTGCCAGCCGGACAGGGGGCAGGACTGAAGCTTTCTTT
TRBV10-3	TRBJ1-1	many	-	CAISESRGMNTEAFF	TGTGCCATCAGTGAGTCGAGAGGGATGAACACTGAAGCTTTCTTT
TRBV9	TRBJ2-2	many	-	CASRSPPAGDPTGELFF	TGTGCCAGCAGATCCCCCCCGGCCGGGGACCCCACCGGGGAGCTGTTTTTT
TRBV20-1	TRBJ1-5	-	-	CSAKDYLARDDYQPQHF	TGCAGTGCTAAAGATTATTTAGCCAGGGACGACTATCAGCCCCAGCATTTT
TRBV7-9	TRBJ2-1	many	-	CASSLPSVVGNEQFF	TGTGCCAGCAGCTTACCGTCCGTAGTGGGCAATGAGCAGTTCTTC
TRBV4-1	TRBJ1-2	many	TRBD1	CASSRGTGNYGYTF	TGCGCCAGCAGCAGGGGGACAGGGAACTATGGCTACACCTTC
TRBV3-1	TRBJ1-1	many	-	CASSQQGTEAFF	TGTGCCAGCAGCCAACAGGGGACTGAAGCTTTCTTT
TRBV2	TRBJ2-1	many	-	CASRRTYREDNEQFF	TGTGCCAGCAGGCGGACATACAGGGAAGATAATGAGCAGTTCTTC
TRBV14	TRBJ2-1	many	-	CASSHPSAVMSISRNEQFF	TGTGCCAGCAGCCATCCAAGCGCCGTAATGTCTATCTCGCGCAATGAGCAGTTCTTC
TRBV5-4	TRBJ2-1	many	TRBD1	CASSQTGSGSYNEQFF	TGTGCCAGCAGCCAGACAGGGAGCGGCTCCTACAATGAGCAGTTCTTC